Included here is one TCR beta chain sequence, with context. What it binds is unknown. At one end, the junction sequence differs from germline, possibly due to a read error. These data are taken from a study of T cell repertoires in ileal Crohn's disease. On the study more broadly: Operated complications were stricturing disease (approximately 61%) and penetrating disease (about 39%). Study-wide results and limits: Endoscopic recurrence occurred in every patient whose clonality exceeded 26.8%.

The assay was immunoSEQ multiplex PCR, and TCRdb's table has in-frame clones only and misses some. The sample includes approximately 15,000 clones, 75% to 85% of them seen just once. The CDR3 extends over 15 amino acids. CDR1 and CDR2 (germline): SGHRS, YFSETQ. The TCR sequence derives from an adult with Crohn's disease. The chain carries TRBV5-1 and TRBJ2-5; 14 nucleotides agree with TRBD2. The sequencing sample was made of ileal tissue. The CDR3 DNA follows: TGCGCCAGCGGCTTGGGACTAGCGGGAGAAGAGACCCAGTACTTC. Protein: CASGLGLAGEETQYF.